One sample yielded the 5 T cell receptor beta chains listed below, sequenced in a study of T cell clonotyping in hematopoietic cell transplantation. Some clones are missing from TCRdb's copy, which holds only in-frame ones; the method was immunoSEQ multiplex PCR. This sample carries approximately 11,000 clones, around 45% of them seen once, and the ten largest clones take less than 10%. Sequences were derived from PBMCs, sampled 30 days after allogeneic stem cell transplant. These receptors originate from a male patient aged 50 or older who had an allogeneic stem cell transplant from an unrelated donor, so the T cells may come from the graft donor. Some clones in this sample may be carry-over from other donors' samples.

The CDR3 bases are TGCGCCAGCAGCCAAGCGTGGCAGGGTCCCTCCTACGAGCAGTACTTC. This codes for CASSQAWQGPSYEQYF. The chain recombines TRBV4-3 with TRBJ2-7, with D possibly being TRBD1 (5 bases). Germline CDR1 is LGHNA and CDR2 is YSLEER. Deletions cut 1 base from V and 0 bases from J, with 13 bases between. The CDR3 is 16 amino acids.

This CDR3 reads CASEGPVYNEQFF. The DNA of the CDR3 is TGTGCCAGTGAGGGTCCTGTCTACAATGAGCAGTTCTTC. The gene calls are TRBV25-1 and TRBJ2-1, with D possibly TRBD2 on 5 matching bases. Trimming stripped 9 bases from V and 3 bases from J, with 12 bases between. Germline V lookup: CDR1 MGHDK, CDR2 SYGVNS. This CDR3 region has 13 residues. Full variable domain (missing parts from reference TRBV25-1 and TRBJ2-1): EADIYQTPRYLVIGTGKKITLECSQTMGHDKMYWYQQDPGMELHLIHYSYGVNSTEKGDLSSESTVSRIRTEHFPLTLESARPSHTSQYLCASEGPVYNEQFFGPGTRLTVL.

V and J are TRBV7-2 and TRBJ2-7; D gene uncertain. Trimming left V 2 bases short and J 0 bases short, with 11 bases between. Germline CDR1 and CDR2: SGHTA and FQGNSA. This CDR3 spans 15 amino acids. The CDR3 sequence is CASSLSPVASYEQYF. CDR3 nucleotide sequence: TGTGCCAGCAGCTTATCTCCAGTTGCCTCCTACGAGCAGTACTTC.

The V and J genes are TRBV5-8 and TRBJ2-1; TRBD2 matches 10 bases. This CDR3 comprises 15 residues. The V gene's germline CDR1 is SGHTS and CDR2 YDEGEE. V lost 3 bases to trimming and J lost 4 bases; unmatched junction nucleotides: 4. DNA for the CDR3: TGTGCCAGCAGCTCATGGACTAGCGGTTACAATGAGCAGTTCTTC. Residues: CASSSWTSGYNEQFF.

This clone appeared a few times. V is TRBV30 and J is TRBJ2-7; D gene unclear. The germline CDR1 and CDR2 sequences are GTSNPN and SVGIG (reference sequence). Trimming pared 3 bases from V and 4 bases from J, leaving 10 bases between. This CDR3 region has 12 residues. CDR3 sequence reads: CAWSPDLYEQYF. The CDR3 DNA sequence: TGTGCCTGGAGCCCAGACTTATACGAGCAGTACTTC.